The 8 T cell receptor beta chains below were found in one sample sequenced in a study of shared clonotypes between healthy human individuals. Produced via immunoSEQ multiplex PCR; TCRdb's table is partial and in-frame only. The table records about 2.4 million clones, around nine tenths of them present only once. Sequencing was performed on naive CD4+ T cells sorted from blood. Subset in this sample: CD45RA+ positively selected. These TCRs come from a young man in good health.

The CDR3 spells CASSVAALNEKLFF. DNA of the CDR3: TGTGCCAGCAGCGTAGCCGCACTTAATGAAAAACTGTTTTTT. The V and J genes are TRBV5-6 and TRBJ1-4; D not resolved. Germline V lookup: CDR1 SGHDT, CDR2 YYEEEE. The V gene lost 4 bases and the J gene lost 4 bases, with 11 bases spanning the gap. CDR3 size: 14 residues.

The chain carries TRBV19 and TRBJ1-6, with D perhaps TRBD1 (6 bases). The V gene's germline CDR1 is LNHDA and CDR2 SQIVND (reference sequence). The CDR3 spans 16 residues. V lost 7 bases to trimming and J lost 0 bases, with 13 bases between them. CDR3 sequence: CASTRGGGSYNSPLHF. CDR3 bases: TGTGCCAGTACCCGCGGAGGGGGCTCCTATAATTCACCCCTCCACTTT.

The gene calls are TRBV5-6 and TRBJ1-5; D is uncertain. With 4 bases removed from V and 5 bases from J, the gap between germline ends came to 10 bases. This CDR3 is 13 amino acids long. In germline, CDR1 is SGHDT, CDR2 YYEEEE. This CDR3 is CASSPGPDQPQHF. CDR3 DNA: TGTGCCAGCAGCCCTGGACCCGATCAGCCCCAGCATTTT.

The chain employs TRBV27 and TRBJ2-7, with 9 bases fitting TRBD1. The V gene end was trimmed by 0 bases and the J gene end by 3 bases; junction bases not matched to a gene: 9. The length of the CDR3 is 17 residues. The germline V gene encodes CDR1 MNHEY and CDR2 SMNVEV (reference sequence). CDR3 sequence: CASSLSVGDRADYEQYF. CDR3 sequence (DNA): TGTGCCAGCAGTTTATCGGTAGGGGACAGGGCCGACTACGAGCAGTACTTC.

The chain recombines TRBV30 with TRBJ2-7; D remains unclear. Deletions cut 2 bases from V and 8 bases from J, with 13 bases between. CDR3 length: 12 amino acids. Germline V lookup: CDR1 GTSNPN, CDR2 SVGIG (reference sequence). CDR3 sequence: CAWSPPSGQQYF. The CDR3 DNA is TGTGCCTGGAGTCCCCCTTCGGGTCAGCAGTACTTC.

The rearrangement links TRBV5-1 to TRBJ2-7; D gene unclear. The V and J ends lost 0 bases and 1 base respectively, with 20 bases between them. The CDR3 sequence is 18 residues long. In germline, CDR1 is SGHRS, CDR2 YFSETQ. The CDR3 region has the DNA TGCGCCAGCAGCTTGGGATGGGCTAATGGGCAGGCTTCCTACGAGCAGTACTTC. Translated, it gives CASSLGWANGQASYEQYF.

The chain has TRBV30 and TRBJ1-1, with D tentatively TRBD1 (5 bases). V dropped 5 bases and J dropped 4 bases, with 11 bases sitting between them. This CDR3 spans 12 amino acids. Germline CDR1 GTSNPN, CDR2 SVGIG (reference sequence). The CDR3 region is CAWGHGGTEAFF. The CDR3 bases are TGTGCCTGGGGACACGGAGGCACTGAAGCTTTCTTT.

The chain is built from TRBV5-1 and TRBJ2-3, with 8 bases that match TRBD1. Germline V lookup: CDR1 SGHRS, CDR2 YFSETQ. CDR3 size: 11 residues. Trimming at V came to 5 bases and at J to 8 bases, leaving 1 base not matched to a gene. The DNA for the CDR3 is TGCGCCAGCAGAGGACAGGGTACGCAGTATTTT. Its protein product is CASRGQGTQYF.